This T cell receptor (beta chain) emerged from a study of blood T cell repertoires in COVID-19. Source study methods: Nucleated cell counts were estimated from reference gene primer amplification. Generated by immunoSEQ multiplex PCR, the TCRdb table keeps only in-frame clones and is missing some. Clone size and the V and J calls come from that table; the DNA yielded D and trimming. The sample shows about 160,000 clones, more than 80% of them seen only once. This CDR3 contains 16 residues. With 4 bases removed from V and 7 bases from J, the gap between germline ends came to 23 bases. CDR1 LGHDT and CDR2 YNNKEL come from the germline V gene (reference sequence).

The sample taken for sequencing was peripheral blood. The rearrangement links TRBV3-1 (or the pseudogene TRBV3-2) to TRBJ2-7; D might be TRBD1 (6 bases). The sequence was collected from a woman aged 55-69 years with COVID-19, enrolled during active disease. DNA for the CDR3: TGTGCCAGCAGCCTCCAAACAGGGTTCATACCGAGGGAGCAGTACTTC. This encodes CASSLQTGFIPREQYF.